Listed below are T cell receptor beta chains from one sample, sequenced in a study of T cell changes during pregnancy in multiple sclerosis. The protocol was immunoSEQ multiplex PCR, while the TCRdb copy is restricted to in-frame clones and leaves out a portion. The sample carries 30,000 to 40,000 clones, over 85% recorded once. The input for sequencing was CD8+ T cells from peripheral blood mononuclear cells, taken in the first trimester of pregnancy. The receptors stem from a female donor with multiple sclerosis, enrolled in a pregnancy study. Each CDR3 is given with its conserved first and last residue. Fields, in order: D gene, clone size, V gene, J gene, CDR3 protein, CDR3 DNA. A D gene is named only where the DNA matches it firmly. Clone size is not always given. Where it is, it says once, few, many or a class for expanded clones.

D: -; size: once; V: TRBV11-2; J: TRBJ1-2; CDR3: CASSLDPGNYGYTF; DNA: TGTGCCAGCAGCTTAGATCCCGGGAACTATGGCTACACCTTC
D: -; size: -; V: TRBV25-1; J: TRBJ1-2; CDR3: CASSQGNNYGYTF; DNA: TGTGCCAGCAGCCAGGGGAATAACTATGGCTACACCTTC
D: -; size: once; V: TRBV18; J: TRBJ2-7; CDR3: CASSPLYPHPGHGPYEQYF; DNA: TGTGCCAGCTCACCCCTTTACCCTCATCCGGGACACGGGCCCTACGAGCAGTACTTC
D: TRBD2; size: -; V: TRBV30; J: TRBJ2-1; CDR3: CAWSPDQRERQFF; DNA: TGTGCCTGGAGTCCCGACCAGCGGGAGCGGCAGTTCTTC
D: -; size: -; V: TRBV28; J: TRBJ2-5; CDR3: CASSFGSGGVKETQYF; DNA: TGTGCCAGCAGTTTCGGGTCTGGAGGGGTAAAAGAGACCCAGTACTTC
D: -; size: -; V: TRBV7-9; J: TRBJ2-3; CDR3: CASSFYGAGETDTQYF; DNA: TGTGCCAGCAGCTTTTACGGAGCCGGGGAGACAGATACGCAGTATTTT
D: -; size: -; V: TRBV2; J: TRBJ2-1; CDR3: CASMGKGNEQFF; DNA: TGTGCCAGCATGGGCAAAGGCAATGAGCAGTTCTTC
D: -; size: -; V: TRBV5-8; J: TRBJ2-1; CDR3: CASSLRTVNNEQFF; DNA: TGTGCCAGCAGCTTGCGGACAGTAAACAATGAGCAGTTCTTC
D: TRBD1; size: -; V: TRBV6-4; J: TRBJ2-1; CDR3: CASERTGGSEQEQFF; DNA: TGTGCCAGCGAAAGGACAGGGGGCAGCGAGCAGGAGCAGTTCTTC
D: -; size: -; V: TRBV7-3; J: TRBJ2-3; CDR3: CASSLIGTDTQYF; DNA: TGTGCCAGCAGCTTAATCGGCACAGATACGCAGTATTTT
D: -; size: once; V: TRBV5-4; J: TRBJ2-1; CDR3: CASSLGGNEQFF; DNA: TGTGCCAGCAGCTTGGGAGGGAATGAGCAGTTCTTC
D: -; size: -; V: TRBV28; J: TRBJ2-7; CDR3: CASSLGGASHF; DNA: TGTGCCAGCAGTTTAGGAGGGGCGTCCCACTTC
D: TRBD1; size: -; V: TRBV5-1; J: TRBJ1-2; CDR3: CASSLGTDYGYTF; DNA: TGCGCCAGCAGCTTAGGGACAGACTATGGCTACACCTTC
D: TRBD1; size: -; V: TRBV5-1; J: TRBJ1-5; CDR3: CASSFGQGKNSNQPQHF; DNA: TGCGCCAGCAGCTTTGGACAGGGAAAAAATAGCAATCAGCCCCAGCATTTT
D: -; size: -; V: TRBV5-5; J: TRBJ2-2; CDR3: CASSSGRDHTGELFF; DNA: TGTGCCAGCAGCTCCGGCAGGGATCACACCGGGGAGCTGTTTTTT
D: -; size: -; V: TRBV10-3; J: TRBJ1-4; CDR3: CAISESGEATNEKLFF; DNA: TGTGCCATCAGTGAGTCGGGTGAGGCAACTAATGAAAAACTGTTTTTT
D: -; size: -; V: TRBV5-6; J: TRBJ2-7; CDR3: CASSLNSKRIPYEQYF; DNA: TGTGCCAGCAGCCTGAACTCTAAGCGGATTCCCTACGAGCAGTACTTC
D: TRBD2; size: once; V: TRBV2; J: TRBJ2-7; CDR3: CASRASGAYEQYF; DNA: TGTGCCAGCAGGGCTAGCGGTGCCTACGAGCAGTACTTC
D: TRBD1; size: -; V: TRBV28; J: TRBJ1-2; CDR3: CASSSSGTGEHGYTF; DNA: TGTGCCAGCAGCTCCTCCGGGACAGGGGAGCACGGCTACACCTTC
D: TRBD1; size: -; V: TRBV28; J: TRBJ2-2; CDR3: CASSLWDRATGELFF; DNA: TGTGCCAGCAGTCTCTGGGACAGGGCCACCGGGGAGCTGTTTTTT
D: -; size: -; V: TRBV6-5; J: TRBJ2-2; CDR3: CASSYRGTNTGELFF; DNA: TGTGCCAGCAGTTACCGGGGGACGAACACCGGGGAGCTGTTTTTT
D: -; size: -; V: TRBV6-1; J: TRBJ1-1; CDR3: CASSEGGWGLGTEAFF; DNA: TGTGCCAGCAGTGAAGGTGGGTGGGGGCTTGGCACTGAAGCTTTCTTT
D: TRBD2; size: -; V: TRBV4-2; J: TRBJ2-1; CDR3: CASSQDELAGGNEQFF; DNA: TGTGCCAGCAGCCAAGATGAACTAGCGGGCGGCAATGAGCAGTTCTTC
D: TRBD2; size: -; V: TRBV9; J: TRBJ2-1; CDR3: CASSVDGGSDEQFF; DNA: TGTGCCAGCAGCGTAGACGGGGGGTCCGATGAGCAGTTCTTC
D: -; size: -; V: TRBV2; J: TRBJ2-7; CDR3: CASSEWGWAGLPSSYEQYF; DNA: TGTGCCAGCAGTGAATGGGGCTGGGCGGGATTACCCTCCTCCTACGAGCAGTACTTC
D: -; size: -; V: TRBV5-1; J: TRBJ2-3; CDR3: CASSLDPSVSDPDTQYF; DNA: TGCGCCAGCAGCTTGGATCCTAGCGTTTCGGATCCAGATACGCAGTATTTT
D: -; size: -; V: TRBV11-2; J: TRBJ2-1; CDR3: CASSLAHGINEQFF; DNA: TGTGCCAGCAGCTTAGCACACGGGATTAATGAGCAGTTCTTC
D: TRBD1; size: -; V: TRBV4-1; J: TRBJ2-7; CDR3: CASSRGQGTYEQYF; DNA: TGCGCCAGCAGCCGTGGACAGGGAACCTACGAGCAGTACTTC
D: TRBD2; size: -; V: TRBV10-3; J: TRBJ2-7; CDR3: CAISPGTSLPEQYF; DNA: TGTGCCATCAGCCCCGGGACTAGCCTACCGGAGCAGTACTTC
D: TRBD2; size: once; V: TRBV5-5; J: TRBJ2-1; CDR3: CASSLRGSPYNEQFF; DNA: TGTGCCAGCAGCTTACGCGGGAGTCCCTACAATGAGCAGTTCTTC
D: TRBD1; size: -; V: TRBV2; J: TRBJ1-2; CDR3: CASCPFGGGHGYTF; DNA: TGTGCCAGCTGTCCTTTTGGAGGGGGCCATGGCTACACCTTC
D: TRBD2; size: -; V: TRBV5-1; J: TRBJ2-1; CDR3: CASSLEAPGLADRRRFF; DNA: TGCGCCAGCAGCTTGGAAGCACCGGGACTAGCGGACCGTCGACGGTTCTTC
D: TRBD1; size: -; V: TRBV6-5; J: TRBJ2-7; CDR3: CASSYAGTGYEQYF; DNA: TGTGCCAGCAGTTACGCCGGGACAGGGTACGAGCAGTACTTC
D: -; size: -; V: TRBV10-2; J: TRBJ1-2; CDR3: CASRGGANHGYTF; DNA: TGCGCCAGCAGAGGGGGAGCCAATCATGGCTACACCTTC
D: -; size: -; V: TRBV4-2; J: TRBJ2-3; CDR3: CASSQEDYLTDTQYF; DNA: TGTGCCAGCAGCCAAGAGGACTACCTCACAGATACGCAGTATTTT
D: -; size: -; V: TRBV6-4; J: TRBJ2-3; CDR3: CASSRGVGGDTQYF; DNA: TGTGCCAGCAGTCGTGGGGTAGGGGGAGATACGCAGTATTTT
D: -; size: -; V: TRBV7-9; J: TRBJ1-1; CDR3: CASSVDRFPPEAFF; DNA: TGTGCCAGCAGCGTAGACAGGTTCCCACCTGAAGCTTTCTTT
D: -; size: -; V: TRBV2; J: TRBJ2-1; CDR3: CASTGTGYNEQFF; DNA: TGTGCCAGCACCGGGACTGGGTACAATGAGCAGTTCTTC
D: TRBD1; size: -; V: TRBV7-9; J: TRBJ1-2; CDR3: CASSSPTGGDVYNYGYTF; DNA: TGTGCCAGCAGCTCCCCGACAGGGGGCGATGTCTATAACTATGGCTACACCTTC
D: -; size: once; V: TRBV5-1; J: TRBJ1-2; CDR3: CASSLGQGPNYGYTF; DNA: TGCGCCAGCAGCTTGGGGCAGGGGCCTAACTATGGCTACACCTTC